This T cell receptor (beta chain) comes out of a study of blood T cell repertoires in COVID-19. The wider study: PBMCs, B-cell-depleted T cells, or T cells provided the cDNA or gDNA that made up the material.

Methods used by the authors: Estimation of nucleated cell counts was performed using reference gene primer amplification. Produced via immunoSEQ multiplex PCR; TCRdb's table is partial and in-frame only. Clone size and V and J calls were adopted from that table, with D and trimming inferred from the DNA. The sample contains nearly 70,000 clones, about 85% of which appear only once. Sequencing was carried out using peripheral blood. The source is a woman between 45 and 60 years old with COVID-19, enrolled during active disease.

CDR3 region: CASTILVVYEQYF. For the CDR3, the DNA is TGTGCCAGCACAATTCTAGTGGTCTACGAGCAGTACTTC. This chain joins TRBV2 and TRBJ2-7; D unresolved. The CDR3 is made up of 13 amino acids. Germline CDR1 and CDR2: SNHLY and FYNNEI. V lost 7 bases, J lost 3 bases, and 13 bases lay in between.